The clone carrying this T cell receptor beta chain occurred a few times. The antigen remains unidentified. V lost 1 base, J lost 8 bases, and 11 bases lay in between. CDR1 SGHAT and CDR2 FQNNGV come from the germline V gene. This CDR3 spans 14 amino acids. TCRdb recomputed calls from the 5' RACE reads with MiXCR, one row per CDR3 protein. The table shows around 300,000 distinct CDR3 sequences, with about 15% occurring only once. These data come from a study of CD8 T cells in ankylosing spondylitis. Study conclusions and caveats: A CD8+ phenotype characterized the disease-linked clones, which were relatively rare in peripheral blood. A motif in TCR beta, a set of about 8 highly homologous variants, appeared characteristic of ankylosing spondylitis blood. The study looked at matched synovial fluid samples from ankylosing spondylitis patients. Disease-linked clones were reported to be significantly enriched there.

This chain links TRBV11-2 with TRBJ1-4; D might be TRBD1 (5 bases). The sequenced sample consisted of blood, either unsorted or a sorted T cell fraction (not recorded which). This TCR was recovered from a male donor with ankylosing spondylitis or in good health (not recorded which). The CDR3 nucleotides are TGTGCCAGCAGCTTAGGGACAATAGGCGAAAAACTGTTTTTT. Amino acid sequence: CASSLGTIGEKLFF.